Listed here are 18 T cell receptor beta chains from one sample, sequenced in a study of response to subunit inactivated influenza vaccine. TCRdb re-analysed the RT-PCR reads in MiXCR, keeping a single row per CDR3 protein. The sample shows over 800,000 distinct CDR3 sequences, around 20% of them seen only once. This sample comprised PBMCs from blood, obtained roughly 5 days after vaccination. The source is a man aged 45-65 years who received an inactivated influenza vaccine.

The V and J genes are TRBV5-1 and TRBJ1-4, with 8 bases lining up with TRBD1. V trimming: 2 bases; J trimming: 0 bases; junction bases outside the gene matches: 9. Germline V gene lookup returns CDR1 SGHRS and CDR2 YFSETQ. The CDR3 contains 18 residues. The CDR3 coding sequence is TGCGCCAGCAGCTTTGGACAGGGCCCCTTTGCAACTAATGAAAAACTGTTTTTT. Translating it yields CASSFGQGPFATNEKLFF.

This clonotype was detected only once. The chain carries TRBV12-3 or TRBV12-4 and TRBJ1-1; D gene ambiguous. This CDR3 has 12 amino acids. V lost 3 bases and J 10 bases, leaving 12 bases between the germline ends. The CDR3, as DNA: TGTGCCAGCAGTTTGACCAGCTCTGGAGCTTTCTTT. Its translation: CASSLTSSGAFF.

Only a few counts were recorded for this clonotype. This chain links TRBV20-1 with TRBJ2-7, with 12 positions matching TRBD2. Germline trimming cut 0 bases from V and 2 bases from J; bases unmatched to any gene: 2. Germline V lookup: CDR1 DFQATT, CDR2 SNEGSKA (reference sequence). This CDR3 has 15 residues. CDR3 nucleotide sequence: TGCAGTGCTAGAGATCTAGCGGGAGGGCCCTACGAGCAGTACTTC. This codes for CSARDLAGGPYEQYF.

The CDR3 spells CASSPPRTSESEQFF. Here the CDR3 DNA reads TGTGCCAGCTCACCACCGAGGACTAGCGAATCTGAGCAGTTCTTC. The rearrangement uses TRBV18 and TRBJ2-1; 9 nucleotides line up with TRBD2. There are 15 residues in the CDR3. Germline values: CDR1 KGHSH, CDR2 LQKENI. The junction had 6 bases not matched to a gene; V was cut back by 0 bases and J by 9 bases.

This clonotype was seen more than once but under ten times. The chain recombines TRBV7-3 with TRBJ2-7, with D hard to call. The CDR3 totals 14 residues. Germline loops: CDR1 SGHTA, CDR2 FQGTGA. Between the trimmed V and J ends, which lost 1 base and 0 bases, there was a span of 7 bases. DNA of the CDR3: TGTGCCAGCAGCTTAAACCCAAACTCCTACGAGCAGTACTTC. Its protein product is CASSLNPNSYEQYF.

There are a few counts of this clonotype. The chain couples TRBV5-1 to TRBJ2-3, with a possible D match to TRBD2 (6 bases). CDR1 and CDR2 from the germline V gene are SGHRS and YFSETQ. V shed 6 bases and J shed 0 bases, with 11 bases lying between them. There are 14 residues in the CDR3. The CDR3 loop is CASMGGASTDTQYF. CDR3 sequence (DNA): TGCGCCAGCATGGGGGGTGCTAGCACAGATACGCAGTATTTT.

This clonotype was found once. V is TRBV6-1 and J is TRBJ2-3; tentatively, D is TRBD2 (5 bases). Germline CDR1 reads MNHNS; CDR2 reads SASEGT. V was shortened by 5 bases and J by 3 bases, with 12 bases between the two germline ends. This CDR3 has 14 residues. CDR3: CASSHPGNTDTQYF. The CDR3 DNA reads TGTGCCAGCAGTCATCCCGGGAATACAGATACGCAGTATTTT.

The rearrangement joins TRBV28 to TRBJ1-2; TRBD1 is a possible D gene (6 bases). V shed 6 bases and J shed 6 bases, with 17 bases lying between them. This CDR3 region has 14 residues. Germline-derived CDR1 and CDR2 are MDHEN and SYDVKM. The CDR3 sequence is CASSLLGGLDGYTF. For the CDR3, the DNA is TGTGCCAGCAGCCTACTAGGGGGACTCGATGGCTACACCTTC.

This clonotype showed up many times. This chain links TRBV5-6 with TRBJ2-7; D call uncertain. There are 12 residues in the CDR3. Germline-derived CDR1 and CDR2 are SGHDT and YYEEEE. V lost 3 bases and J lost 2, with 6 bases in between. The CDR3 reads CASSYDTYEQYF. CDR3 in DNA: TGTGCCAGCAGCTATGACACCTACGAGCAGTACTTC.

This clonotype came up a few times. The chain is built from TRBV29-1 and TRBJ2-5, with no clear D. This CDR3 has 10 amino acids. Germline V gives CDR1 SQVTM, CDR2 ANQGSEA. The ends were cut back, 1 base at V and 4 bases at J, with 1 base in the middle. CDR3 nucleotides: TGCAGCGTTGAAGTAGAGACCCAGTACTTC. Protein sequence: CSVEVETQYF.

In this sample, this clonotype turned up a few times. The CDR3 sequence is CASSFFGDEQYF. Written as DNA, the CDR3 is TGTGCCAGCAGTTTCTTCGGGGACGAGCAGTACTTC. The rearrangement links TRBV12-3 or TRBV12-4 to TRBJ2-7; maybe TRBD2 (5 bases). The CDR3 contains 12 residues. V was pared by 3 bases and J by 5 bases, with 8 bases between.

This clonotype was found many times. The chain employs TRBV29-1 and TRBJ1-1, with no clear D. V gave up 6 bases and J gave up 2 bases, with 13 bases separating them. This CDR3 comprises 13 residues. Germline CDR1 reads SQVTM; CDR2 reads ANQGSEA. The CDR3: CSVFTTSNTEAFF. CDR3 sequence (DNA): TGCAGCGTCTTCACCACCAGTAACACTGAAGCTTTCTTT.

The J gene is TRBJ2-1, the V gene TRBV5-1, with unresolved D. Germline CDR1 is SGHRS and CDR2 is YFSETQ. The V end was cut by 1 base, the J end by 3 bases, with 8 bases between. This CDR3 is 14 amino acids long. CDR3 nucleotide sequence: TGCGCCAGCAGCTTGTTGTCGGGCTACAATGAGCAGTTCTTC. Protein sequence: CASSLLSGYNEQFF.

V usage is TRBV28 and J usage is TRBJ2-2; a possible D gene is TRBD1 (5 bases). Looked up from germline, CDR1 is MDHEN and CDR2 is SYDVKM. This CDR3 is built from 17 residues. Trimming removed 3 bases from V and 4 bases from J, with 18 bases in between. CDR3 region: CASSFGLGHGSTGELFF. The CDR3 DNA reads as TGTGCCAGCAGTTTCGGGCTAGGACACGGGTCCACCGGGGAGCTGTTTTTT. Variable domain in full (rest from reference TRBV28 and TRBJ2-2): DVKVTQSSRYLVKRTGEKVFLECVQDMDHENMFWYRQDPGLGLRLIYFSYDVKMKEKGDIPEGYSVSREKKERFSLILESASTNQTSMYLCASSFGLGHGSTGELFFGEGSRLTVL.

This clonotype was detected only a few times. The rearrangement joins TRBV12-3 or TRBV12-4 to TRBJ1-6; the D gene is possibly TRBD1 (6 bases). This CDR3 contains 14 residues. The ends were cut back, 6 bases at V and 9 bases at J, with 15 bases in the middle. The CDR3: CASSTGTLASPLHF. In nucleotides, the CDR3 is TGTGCCAGCAGCACCGGGACATTGGCTTCACCCCTCCACTTT.

Only a few counts were recorded for this clonotype. The gene calls are TRBV29-1 and TRBJ2-2; a weak D match, TRBD1 (5 bases). In germline, CDR1 is SQVTM, CDR2 ANQGSEA. This CDR3 has 14 amino acids. V gave up 1 base and J gave up 4 bases, with 10 bases separating them. CDR3 loop: CSVEAGSGTGELFF. The CDR3 DNA sequence: TGCAGCGTTGAAGCAGGGTCGGGCACCGGGGAGCTGTTTTTT.

The chain links TRBV5-1 to TRBJ2-1; perhaps TRBD1 as D (6 bases). CDR3 length equals 15 residues. V was trimmed by 4 bases and J by 0 bases, leaving 11 bases between them. Germline assignment: CDR1 SGHRS and CDR2 YFSETQ. DNA for the CDR3: TGCGCCAGCAGCGGGGGCTCCAACTCCTACAATGAGCAGTTCTTC. Translation: CASSGGSNSYNEQFF.

This clonotype was observed a handful of times. The junction and the germline gene differ at one end; a read error may be behind it. This rearrangement joins TRBV6-1 to TRBJ2-4, with 7 bases matching TRBD2. CDR1 and CDR2 from the germline V gene are MNHNS and SASEGT. The CDR3 length is 14 residues. The CDR3 DNA reads as TGTGCCAGCAGTGAAGGCCACCCCCCGGGACTACTTGAGTTC. Its protein is CASSEGHPPGLLEF.